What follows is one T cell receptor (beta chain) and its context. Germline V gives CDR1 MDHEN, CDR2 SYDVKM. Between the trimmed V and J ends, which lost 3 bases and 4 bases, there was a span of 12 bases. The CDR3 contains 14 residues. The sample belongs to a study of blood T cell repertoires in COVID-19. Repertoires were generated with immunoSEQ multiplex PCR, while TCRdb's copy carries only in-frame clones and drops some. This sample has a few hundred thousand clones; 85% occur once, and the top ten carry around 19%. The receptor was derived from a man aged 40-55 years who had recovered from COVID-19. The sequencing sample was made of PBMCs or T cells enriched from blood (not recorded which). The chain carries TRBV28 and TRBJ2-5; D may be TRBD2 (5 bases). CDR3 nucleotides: TGTGCCAGCAGTTTCCTGGCTGGGAGAGAGACCCAGTACTTC. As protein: CASSFLAGRETQYF.